These 6 T cell receptor beta chains were all obtained from the same sample, sequenced in a study of lymphopenia after photon versus proton radiotherapy. Repertoires were generated with immunoSEQ multiplex PCR, while TCRdb's copy carries only in-frame clones and drops some. The data hold about 70,000 clones, with about 89% observed a single time. Sequencing was performed on peripheral blood, taken from a patient treated with proton-based radiotherapy. The receptors were gathered from a man aged 80 or over with esophageal cancer.

The V gene is TRBV19, the J gene TRBJ1-5; D not resolved. CDR3 length: 14 residues. V dropped 2 bases and J dropped 3 bases, with 8 bases sitting between them. From germline, CDR1 is LNHDA and CDR2 SQIVND (reference sequence). The CDR3 is CASSITRSNQPQHF. The CDR3 DNA sequence: TGTGCCAGTAGTATAACGCGGTCCAATCAGCCCCAGCATTTT.

This sequence joins TRBV7-2 and TRBJ1-5; 8 nucleotides align to TRBD1. CDR3 size: 14 residues. V trimming: 2 bases; J trimming: 5 bases; junction bases outside the gene matches: 2. Germline CDR1 reads SGHTA; CDR2 reads FQGNSA. The CDR3 DNA is TGTGCCAGCAGCTTACTACAGGGGGATCAGCCCCAGCATTTT. Residues: CASSLLQGDQPQHF.

J is TRBJ1-5 and V is TRBV5-1; D may be TRBD1 (5 bases). Between the trimmed V and J ends, which lost 4 bases and 3 bases, there was a span of 11 bases. Looked up from germline, CDR1 is SGHRS and CDR2 is YFSETQ. The CDR3 consists of 14 residues. The CDR3 region has the DNA TGCGCCAGCAGCCGCGACAGTTTCAATCAGCCCCAGCATTTT. Encoded protein: CASSRDSFNQPQHF.

The rearrangement joins TRBV5-1 to TRBJ2-7, with 8 nucleotides matching TRBD2. The CDR3 loop spans 14 amino acids. The germline V gene encodes CDR1 SGHRS and CDR2 YFSETQ. V trimming: 0 bases; J trimming: 4 bases; junction bases outside the gene matches: 3. CDR3 DNA: TGCGCCAGCAGCTTGGGAGGGACTAGATACGAGCAGTACTTC. This gives the protein CASSLGGTRYEQYF.

V gene TRBV27 combines with J gene TRBJ1-3; 9 bases align to TRBD1. V shed 5 bases, J shed 1 base, and the junction held 6 bases outside the gene matches. CDR3 length: 16 amino acids. The germline V gene has CDR1 MNHEY and CDR2 SMNVEV (reference sequence). The CDR3 nucleotides read TGTGCCAGCAGTCGGGACAGGGTTGGATCTGGAAACACCATATATTTT. This codes for CASSRDRVGSGNTIYF.

Comment on this clone: The same CDR3 is also encoded by other DNA sequences in this sample. The chain joins TRBV11-2 to TRBJ1-4; possibly TRBD1 for D (5 bases). V lost 5 bases and J lost 3, with 10 bases in between. This CDR3 region has 14 residues. Per germline, CDR1 SGHAT and CDR2 FQNNGV. CDR3 sequence: CASSPGGSNEKLFF. The CDR3, as DNA: TGTGCCAGCAGCCCGGGGGGTTCTAATGAAAAACTGTTTTTT.